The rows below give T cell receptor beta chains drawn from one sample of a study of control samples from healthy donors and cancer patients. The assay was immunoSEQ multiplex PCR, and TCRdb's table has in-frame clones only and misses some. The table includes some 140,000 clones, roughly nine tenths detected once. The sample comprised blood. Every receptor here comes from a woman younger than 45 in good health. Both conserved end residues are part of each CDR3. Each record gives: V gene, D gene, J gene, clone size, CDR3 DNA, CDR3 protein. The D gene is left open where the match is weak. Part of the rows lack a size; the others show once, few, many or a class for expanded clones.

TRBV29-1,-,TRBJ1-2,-,TGCAGCGTTCCTACAGTGGGTCTATATGGCTACACCTTC,CSVPTVGLYGYTF
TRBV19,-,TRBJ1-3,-,TGTGCCAGTAGTATTGACGAAGCTGGAAACACCATATATTTT,CASSIDEAGNTIYF
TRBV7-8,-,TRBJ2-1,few,TGTGCCAGCAGCTTAGGTCCCCTAGATTTCAATGAGCAGTTCTTC,CASSLGPLDFNEQFF
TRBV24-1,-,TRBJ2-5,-,TGTGCCACCAGTGATCGCGGGGCGCGGTACCAAGAGACCCAGTACTTC,CATSDRGARYQETQYF
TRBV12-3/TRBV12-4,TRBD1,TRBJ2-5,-,TGTGCCAGCAGCACAGGGGGCCCAGAGACCCAGTACTTC,CASSTGGPETQYF
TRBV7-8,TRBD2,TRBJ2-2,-,TGTGCCAGCAGCTTTATAGCGGGAGGTGGTACCGGGGAGCTGTTTTTT,CASSFIAGGGTGELFF
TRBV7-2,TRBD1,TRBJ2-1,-,TGTGCCAGCAGCTTGGGGGGACAGGGTACGGACGAGCAGTTCTTC,CASSLGGQGTDEQFF
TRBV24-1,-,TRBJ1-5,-,TGTGCCACCAGTGATTTTAGGGATAGCAATCAGCCCCAGCATTTT,CATSDFRDSNQPQHF
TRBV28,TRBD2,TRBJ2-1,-,TGTGCCGGACTGCCTAGCGGGAGGGCCTACAATGAGCAGTTCTTC,CAGLPSGRAYNEQFF
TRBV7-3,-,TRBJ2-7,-,TGTGCCAGCAGCTTAAGAGGCGGCTACGAGCAGTACTTC,CASSLRGGYEQYF
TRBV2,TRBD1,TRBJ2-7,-,TGTGCCAGCACCCAGACAGGGATTCACGAGCAGTACTTC,CASTQTGIHEQYF
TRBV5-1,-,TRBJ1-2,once,TGCGCCAGCAGCTTGGCTGGCAGCTACTATGGCTACACCTTC,CASSLAGSYYGYTF
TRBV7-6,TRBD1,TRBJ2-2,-,TGTGCCAGCAGCTTATCCTCCCGGGACAGAAACACCGGGGAGCTGTTTTTT,CASSLSSRDRNTGELFF
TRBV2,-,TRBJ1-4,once,TGTGCCAGCAGTGAAAGTCTGGGACCGGGGAATGAAAAACTGTTTTTT,CASSESLGPGNEKLFF
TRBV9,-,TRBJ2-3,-,TGTGCCAGCAGCGGGCACATCTCCGGAGATACGCAGTATTTT,CASSGHISGDTQYF
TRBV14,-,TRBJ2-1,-,TGTGCCAGCAGCTCAACTCATGAGCAGTTCTTC,CASSSTHEQFF
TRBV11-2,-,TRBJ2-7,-,TGTGCCAGCAGCTTACGAGCCGAGGGCGAGCAGTACTTC,CASSLRAEGEQYF
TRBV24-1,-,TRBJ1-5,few,TGTGCCACCAGTGAATGCACAGGGAAGAATCAGCCCCAGCATTTT,CATSECTGKNQPQHF
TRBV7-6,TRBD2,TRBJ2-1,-,TGTGCCAGCAGCTTGACCACTAGCGGGAGTAAGAATGAGCAGTTCTTC,CASSLTTSGSKNEQFF
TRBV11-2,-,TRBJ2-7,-,TGTGCCAGCAGCTTCGGCGGGAACTCCTACGAGCAGTACTTC,CASSFGGNSYEQYF
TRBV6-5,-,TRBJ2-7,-,TGTGCCAGCACCGCGGTTATCTCCTACGAGCAGTACTTC,CASTAVISYEQYF
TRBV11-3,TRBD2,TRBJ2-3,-,TGTGCCAGCAGCAAAGCGGGACTAGCGGGCTCGGATACGCAGTATTTT,CASSKAGLAGSDTQYF
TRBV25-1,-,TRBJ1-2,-,TGTGCCAGCACCTCCGACGGGATTGGCGGCTACACCTTC,CASTSDGIGGYTF
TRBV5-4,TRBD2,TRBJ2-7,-,TGTGCCAGCAGCTTGGGACTAGCGGGAGGCTACGAGCAGTACTTC,CASSLGLAGGYEQYF
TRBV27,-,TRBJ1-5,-,TGTGCCAGCAGTTTAAGCAGCTATAGCAATCAGCCCCAGCATTTT,CASSLSSYSNQPQHF
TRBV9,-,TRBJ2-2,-,TGTGCCAGCAGCGTAGTAGTAGGAACCGGGGAGCTGTTTTTT,CASSVVVGTGELFF